Listed below are T cell receptor beta chains from one sample, sequenced in a study of beta chain features in type 1 diabetes. Measured with immunoSEQ multiplex PCR; TCRdb has only the in-frame clones, and not every one. Among around 650,000 clones listed, around an eighth were seen once. Sequenced material: naive CD4+ T cells from blood. These receptors were collected from a man aged 30-40 years with type 1 diabetes. Each CDR3 is given with its conserved first and last residue. The D gene is left open where the match is weak. Rows give clone size only sometimes, using once, few, many, or a class for an expanded clone.

J: TRBJ2-1
V: TRBV5-1
size: NA
D: TRBD1
CDR3: CASSPDSRGTYNEQFF
DNA: TGCGCCAGCAGCCCAGACTCCAGGGGGACCTACAATGAGCAGTTCTTC

J: TRBJ2-5
V: TRBV7-2
size: few
D: NA
CDR3: CASSLPGSRETQYF
DNA: TGTGCCAGCAGCTTACCCGGCTCGAGGGAGACCCAGTACTTC

J: TRBJ1-4
V: TRBV9
size: NA
D: NA
CDR3: CASSVAGEGEKLFF
DNA: TGTGCCAGCAGCGTAGCGGGCGAGGGTGAAAAACTGTTTTTT

J: TRBJ2-5
V: TRBV7-2
size: NA
D: TRBD2
CDR3: CASSRQGGETQYF
DNA: TGTGCCAGCAGCCGTCAGGGAGGGGAGACCCAGTACTTC

J: TRBJ2-2
V: TRBV30
size: few
D: TRBD1
CDR3: CAWRTTGRNTGELFF
DNA: TGTGCCTGGAGGACGACAGGGCGGAACACCGGGGAGCTGTTTTTT

J: TRBJ2-1
V: TRBV18
size: NA
D: NA
CDR3: CASSPPGGEQFF
DNA: TGTGCCAGCTCACCACCCGGTGGTGAGCAGTTCTTC

J: TRBJ2-3
V: TRBV7-2
size: few
D: TRBD2
CDR3: CASSSHGAGGIYTDTQYF
DNA: TGTGCCAGCAGCTCCCACGGGGCGGGGGGGATTTACACAGATACGCAGTATTTT

J: TRBJ1-3
V: TRBV27
size: NA
D: NA
CDR3: CASSSPLRGNTIYF
DNA: TGTGCCAGCAGTTCGCCGTTACGCGGAAACACCATATATTTT

J: TRBJ2-5
V: TRBV7-8
size: few
D: NA
CDR3: CASSLKFRRGPGQETQYF
DNA: TGTGCCAGCAGCTTAAAGTTTAGGCGGGGGCCTGGCCAAGAGACCCAGTACTTC

J: TRBJ2-3
V: TRBV30
size: few
D: NA
CDR3: CAWSWRGTDTQYF
DNA: TGTGCCTGGAGTTGGCGGGGCACAGATACGCAGTATTTT

J: TRBJ2-5
V: TRBV9
size: NA
D: NA
CDR3: CASSDRVGPGETQYF
DNA: TGTGCCAGCAGCGACCGAGTGGGCCCGGGGGAGACCCAGTACTTC

J: TRBJ2-1
V: TRBV7-9
size: NA
D: TRBD2
CDR3: CASSRTSNEQFF
DNA: TGTGCCAGCAGCCGGACTAGCAATGAGCAGTTCTTC

J: TRBJ2-3
V: TRBV4-2
size: NA
D: NA
CDR3: CASSQAVIGDTQYF
DNA: TGTGCCAGCAGCCAAGCTGTTATCGGAGATACGCAGTATTTT

J: TRBJ1-1
V: TRBV4-3
size: few
D: NA
CDR3: CASSHNVGNTEAFF
DNA: TGCGCCAGCAGCCACAACGTAGGGAACACTGAAGCTTTCTTT

J: TRBJ2-5
V: TRBV29-1
size: few
D: NA
CDR3: CSGNPGLTGETQYF
DNA: TGCAGCGGAAATCCGGGACTCACGGGGGAGACCCAGTACTTC

J: TRBJ2-5
V: TRBV5-6
size: NA
D: TRBD1
CDR3: CASSLVTGGPETQYF
DNA: TGTGCCAGCAGCTTGGTGACAGGGGGCCCAGAGACCCAGTACTTC

J: TRBJ1-6
V: TRBV11-3
size: NA
D: NA
CDR3: CASSLDGVVNSPLHF
DNA: TGTGCCAGCAGCTTAGATGGGGTAGTCAATTCACCCCTCCACTTT

J: TRBJ1-4
V: TRBV5-1
size: NA
D: TRBD1
CDR3: CASSLGTGFREKLFF
DNA: TGCGCCAGCAGCTTGGGGACAGGTTTCCGTGAAAAACTGTTTTTT

J: TRBJ1-5
V: TRBV5-1
size: NA
D: NA
CDR3: CASSPGEGGNQPQHF
DNA: TGCGCCAGCAGCCCAGGGGAGGGAGGCAATCAGCCCCAGCATTTT

J: TRBJ2-6
V: TRBV10-1
size: few
D: NA
CDR3: CASSEFSAGANVLTF
DNA: TGCGCCAGCAGTGAGTTTAGCGCTGGGGCCAACGTCCTGACTTTC

J: TRBJ1-2
V: TRBV28
size: NA
D: NA
CDR3: CASSSPQRTLNYGYTF
DNA: TGTGCCAGCAGTTCACCGCAGAGGACACTTAACTATGGCTACACCTTC

J: TRBJ2-5
V: TRBV7-2
size: NA
D: TRBD1
CDR3: CASSPRDRGRETQYF
DNA: TGTGCCAGCAGCCCCCGGGACAGGGGGCGAGAGACCCAGTACTTC

J: TRBJ1-1
V: TRBV6-6
size: few
D: NA
CDR3: CASARDSEAFF
DNA: TGTGCCAGCGCCCGGGACTCTGAAGCTTTCTTT

J: TRBJ1-5
V: TRBV9
size: NA
D: NA
CDR3: CASSVSGLSNQPQHF
DNA: TGTGCCAGCAGCGTATCGGGGTTGAGCAATCAGCCCCAGCATTTT

J: TRBJ2-7
V: TRBV18
size: NA
D: NA
CDR3: CASSPGSEQYF
DNA: TGTGCCAGCTCACCTGGGTCCGAGCAGTACTTC

J: TRBJ2-3
V: TRBV7-2
size: NA
D: NA
CDR3: CASSTGTLSTDTQYF
DNA: TGTGCCAGCAGCACTGGGACACTTAGCACAGATACGCAGTATTTT

J: TRBJ1-5
V: TRBV10-3
size: NA
D: NA
CDR3: CAISENRDQPQHF
DNA: TGTGCCATCAGTGAGAACAGGGACCAGCCCCAGCATTTT

J: TRBJ1-4
V: TRBV25-1
size: NA
D: NA
CDR3: CASRGGGGANEKLFF
DNA: TGTGCCAGCAGGGGTGGCGGGGGAGCTAATGAAAAACTGTTTTTT

J: TRBJ1-2
V: TRBV28
size: NA
D: NA
CDR3: CASSSQKGSGYTF
DNA: TGTGCCAGCAGCTCCCAAAAAGGCAGTGGCTACACCTTC

J: TRBJ1-2
V: TRBV30
size: NA
D: NA
CDR3: CAWSEGNYGYTF
DNA: TGTGCCTGGAGTGAGGGTAACTATGGCTACACCTTC

J: TRBJ2-3
V: TRBV7-8
size: NA
D: TRBD2
CDR3: CASSPKIFTSGVSDTQYF
DNA: TGTGCCAGCAGCCCGAAAATTTTTACTAGCGGGGTTTCAGATACGCAGTATTTT

J: TRBJ2-3
V: TRBV5-5
size: NA
D: NA
CDR3: CASSPVEGGTDTQYF
DNA: TGTGCCAGCAGCCCCGTCGAGGGGGGGACAGATACGCAGTATTTT

J: TRBJ1-4
V: TRBV28
size: NA
D: NA
CDR3: CASNGGFGEKLFF
DNA: TGTGCCAGCAATGGGGGTTTCGGTGAAAAACTGTTTTTT

J: TRBJ1-2
V: TRBV5-1
size: NA
D: NA
CDR3: CASSFQGADYGYTF
DNA: TGCGCCAGCAGCTTCCAAGGGGCCGACTATGGCTACACCTTC

J: TRBJ2-7
V: TRBV6-1
size: NA
D: TRBD2
CDR3: CASSSGTTLEQYF
DNA: TGTGCCAGCAGCTCCGGGACTACGCTCGAGCAGTACTTC

J: TRBJ2-5
V: TRBV7-2
size: few
D: NA
CDR3: CASSPWRSETQYF
DNA: TGTGCCAGCAGCCCGTGGCGTTCCGAGACCCAGTACTTC

J: TRBJ2-1
V: TRBV9
size: NA
D: NA
CDR3: CASNGGREKNNEQFF
DNA: TGTGCCAGCAACGGGGGGCGTGAGAAAAACAATGAGCAGTTCTTC

J: TRBJ1-2
V: TRBV19
size: NA
D: NA
CDR3: CASSIGGTRYGYTF
DNA: TGTGCCAGTAGTATTGGCGGGACCAGATATGGCTACACCTTC

J: TRBJ1-4
V: TRBV7-8
size: NA
D: TRBD1
CDR3: CASSPGTGVNEKLFF
DNA: TGTGCCAGCAGCCCCGGGACAGGGGTGAATGAAAAACTGTTTTTT

J: TRBJ2-7
V: TRBV29-1
size: few
D: NA
CDR3: CSGRGGRSGDEQYF
DNA: TGCAGCGGTCGAGGTGGCAGGTCGGGCGACGAGCAGTACTTC

J: TRBJ1-5
V: TRBV7-2
size: NA
D: NA
CDR3: CASSLVQKGQPQHF
DNA: TGTGCCAGCAGCTTAGTACAGAAAGGTCAGCCCCAGCATTTT

J: TRBJ1-1
V: TRBV2
size: NA
D: NA
CDR3: CASSEVAEAFF
DNA: TGTGCCAGCAGTGAGGTCGCTGAAGCTTTCTTT

J: TRBJ2-5
V: TRBV4-2
size: few
D: TRBD1
CDR3: CASSLGQGRETQYF
DNA: TGTGCCAGCAGCTTGGGACAGGGGAGGGAGACCCAGTACTTC

J: TRBJ2-1
V: TRBV7-9
size: few
D: TRBD1
CDR3: CASSFGQGSNNEQFF
DNA: TGTGCCAGCAGCTTCGGACAGGGTAGTAATAATGAGCAGTTCTTC

J: TRBJ2-7
V: TRBV10-3
size: NA
D: NA
CDR3: CAISRQSYEQYF
DNA: TGTGCCATCAGTCGACAGTCCTACGAGCAGTACTTC

J: TRBJ2-3
V: TRBV6-5
size: few
D: NA
CDR3: CASSYGRGSSDTQYF
DNA: TGTGCCAGCAGTTACGGCAGGGGAAGTTCAGATACGCAGTATTTT

J: TRBJ1-5
V: TRBV18
size: NA
D: TRBD1
CDR3: CASSPQGALDQPQHF
DNA: TGTGCCAGCTCACCACAGGGGGCGTTGGATCAGCCCCAGCATTTT

J: TRBJ2-5
V: TRBV4-2
size: NA
D: NA
CDR3: CASSQDEIAQETQYF
DNA: TGTGCCAGCAGCCAAGATGAGATAGCCCAAGAGACCCAGTACTTC

J: TRBJ2-1
V: TRBV28
size: few
D: TRBD2
CDR3: CASSLAGLAGPRGEQFF
DNA: TGTGCCAGCAGTTTGGCGGGACTAGCGGGCCCGAGGGGTGAGCAGTTCTTC